The 11 T cell receptor beta chains presented below share a single source sample, sequenced in a study of blood T cell repertoires in COVID-19. Sequencing was performed with immunoSEQ multiplex PCR; in TCRdb, only in-frame clones are kept and a portion is missing. The table shows roughly 74,000 clones, with more than 85% occurring only once. Specimen: PBMCs or T cells enriched from blood (not recorded which). Source of these receptors: a woman aged 45-60 years with acute COVID-19.

CDR3 DNA sequence: TGTGCCAGCAGCTTAGGACGGGGTTTCTCCTACAATGAGCAGTTCTTC. It is translated as CASSLGRGFSYNEQFF. The J gene is TRBJ2-1, the V gene TRBV11-2; D may be TRBD2 (5 bases). Trimming removed 1 base at V and 0 bases at J, with 10 bases between. The CDR3 has 16 amino acids. Germline CDR1 reads SGHAT; CDR2 reads FQNNGV.

The gene calls are TRBV7-8 and TRBJ2-7; D gene unclear. The V gene lost 1 base and the J gene lost 1 base, with 5 bases spanning the gap. This CDR3 is built from 13 residues. CDR1 and CDR2 (germline): SGHVS, FQNEAQ. DNA for the CDR3: TGTGCCAGCAGCTTAGAACAATCCTACGAGCAGTACTTC. Amino acids: CASSLEQSYEQYF.

The CDR3 bases are TGTGCCATCACGGACAGTCAAGAGACCCAGTACTTC. Its translation: CAITDSQETQYF. The chain employs TRBV10-3 and TRBJ2-5; a weak D match, TRBD1 (6 bases). V was pared by 7 bases and J by 2 bases, with 8 bases between. The germline gives CDR1 ENHRY, CDR2 SYGVKD. There are 12 residues in the CDR3.

This clone was found once. The chain has TRBV19 and TRBJ2-5, with 8 bases that match TRBD2. The germline V gene encodes CDR1 LNHDA and CDR2 SQIVND (reference sequence). After removal of 5 bases from V and 2 bases from J, the junction contained 13 bases not matched to a gene. The CDR3 is made up of 17 amino acids. CDR3 nucleotides: TGTGCCAGTAGTGCCTTGGGAGCGGGGGCACCTCAAGAGACCCAGTACTTC. Protein product: CASSALGAGAPQETQYF.

The J gene is TRBJ2-2, the V gene TRBV2, with 7 bases fitting TRBD2. This CDR3 is built from 15 residues. Trimming removed 2 bases from V and 1 base from J; junction bases left unmatched: 1. The V gene's germline CDR1 is SNHLY and CDR2 FYNNEI. The CDR3: CASSELAGNTGELFF. Written as DNA, the CDR3 is TGTGCCAGCAGTGAATTAGCGGGGAACACCGGGGAGCTGTTTTTT.

V usage is TRBV27 and J usage is TRBJ1-1, with TRBD1 as a possible D gene (5 bases). With 4 bases removed from V and 10 bases from J, the gap between germline ends came to 16 bases. The germline V gene encodes CDR1 MNHEY and CDR2 SMNVEV (reference sequence). The CDR3 has 13 residues. CDR3 bases: TGTGCCAGCAGTTCGGCCTCCTTGGGGGGAGCTTTCTTT. It encodes CASSSASLGGAFF.

The chain uses TRBV18 and TRBJ1-1; D is unresolved. V dropped 3 bases and J dropped 2 bases, with 10 bases sitting between them. The germline CDR1 and CDR2 sequences are KGHSH and LQKENI. CDR3 length: 14 residues. The CDR3, as DNA: TGTGCCAGCTCACCGGGAGGAGGCAACACTGAAGCTTTCTTT. Encoded protein: CASSPGGGNTEAFF.

The table lists this clone with a count of one. The rearrangement links TRBV4-3 to TRBJ2-2, with 7 bases matching TRBD2. The V segment lost 1 base and the J segment 7 bases; nucleotides outside the gene matches: 9. Germline assignment: CDR1 LGHNA and CDR2 YSLEER. This CDR3 has 16 residues. CDR3 in DNA: TGCGCCAGCAGCCAAGTAAGCGGGATTCCAGTCGGGGAGCTGTTTTTT. As protein: CASSQVSGIPVGELFF.

The chain joins TRBV18 to TRBJ1-4, with TRBD1 matching 7 bases. In germline, CDR1 is KGHSH, CDR2 LQKENI. J lost 7 bases, V lost 3 bases, and 11 bases had no gene match. The CDR3 has 16 residues. The CDR3 DNA sequence: TGTGCCAGCTCACCTTTCCTCGGGACAGATCGTGAAAAACTGTTTTTT. It specifies CASSPFLGTDREKLFF.

The chain carries TRBV5-1 and TRBJ2-1; TRBD2 aligns across 12 bases. CDR3 length: 19 amino acids. The ends lost 0 bases at V and 1 base at J; junction bases unmatched: 8. Germline V CDR1 and CDR2: SGHRS, YFSETQ. CDR3 sequence (DNA): TGCGCCAGCAGCTTGGTTCTAGCGGGAGGGCCGTCTTCCTACAATGAGCAGTTCTTC. Translation gives CASSLVLAGGPSSYNEQFF.

The chain recombines TRBV5-1 with TRBJ2-6, with TRBD1 identical over 9 bases. Trimming cost V 4 bases and J 4 bases; bases outside gene matches: 6. The CDR3 extends over 16 amino acids. Germline values: CDR1 SGHRS, CDR2 YFSETQ. In DNA, the CDR3 is TGCGCCAGCAGCCCACAGGGGGCAGGGGGGGCCAACGTCCTGACTTTC. Its translation is CASSPQGAGGANVLTF.